Listed here are 14 T cell receptor beta chains from one sample, sequenced in a study of T cell responses to AZD1222 COVID-19 vaccine. Clones were sequenced by immunoSEQ multiplex PCR, and TCRdb holds only the in-frame ones, with some missing. The repertoire includes more than 150,000 clones, about nine tenths of them detected once, and 1.5% to 2% sits in the top ten. The material was peripheral blood, obtained on day 0 of AZD1222 vaccination. The receptors stem from an adult in good health.

The rearrangement joins TRBV7-2 to TRBJ1-4, with 7 bases matching TRBD1. Germline CDR1 SGHTA, CDR2 FQGNSA. V was pared by 10 bases and J by 7 bases, with 12 bases of the junction left unmatched. This CDR3 is 14 amino acids long. The DNA of the CDR3 is TGTGCCACCAAACGAACAGGGGTGGTTGAAAAACTGTTTTTT. This gives the protein CATKRTGVVEKLFF.

On this clone: This CDR3 is also generated by other DNA sequences in the sample. This chain uses TRBV5-1 with TRBJ1-1; no definite D call. V lost 2 bases and J lost 2, with 7 bases in between. The CDR3 loop spans 13 amino acids. CDR1 and CDR2 from the germline V gene are SGHRS and YFSETQ. The CDR3 loop is CASSLGPNTEAFF. The CDR3 nucleotides read TGCGCCAGCAGCTTAGGTCCTAACACTGAAGCTTTCTTT.

The chain has TRBV28 and TRBJ1-3; no reliable D call. V dropped 5 bases and J dropped 4 bases, with 15 bases sitting between them. Germline CDR1 reads MDHEN; CDR2 reads SYDVKM. CDR3 length equals 15 residues. DNA for the CDR3: TGTGCCAGCAGTGGGGAGGGCCCCGGGGGAAACACCATATATTTT. Its protein product is CASSGEGPGGNTIYF.

The chain couples TRBV24-1 to TRBJ2-2; TRBD2 matches at 7 bases. This CDR3 has 16 residues. CDR1 KGHDR and CDR2 SFDVKD come from the germline V gene. The J segment lost 7 bases and the V segment lost 3 bases, leaving 10 bases of the junction unmatched. For the CDR3, the DNA is TGTGCCACCAGTGATATGACTAGCAGCAAGTTCGGGGAGCTGTTTTTT. This gives the protein CATSDMTSSKFGELFF.

The chain recombines TRBV27 with TRBJ2-7; no reliable D call. The CDR3 sequence is 13 residues long. CDR1 and CDR2 from the germline V gene are MNHEY and SMNVEV (reference sequence). V was cut by 5 bases and J by 0 bases, with 8 bases left in between. CDR3 protein: CASSGLGSYEQYF. The CDR3 DNA reads TGTGCCAGCAGTGGGTTGGGCTCCTACGAGCAGTACTTC.

The chain carries TRBV5-6 and TRBJ2-3; D not resolved. There are 11 residues in the CDR3. Germline V CDR1 and CDR2: SGHDT, YYEEEE. V was cut by 4 bases and J by 6 bases, with 6 bases left in between. CDR3 loop: CASSRLDTQYF. The CDR3 DNA sequence: TGTGCCAGCAGCCGTCTCGATACGCAGTATTTT.

A few counts support this clone. This chain connects TRBV27 to TRBJ2-1, with TRBD2 identical over 9 bases. V dropped 6 bases and J dropped 4; count of bases not matched to a gene: 10. CDR1 is MNHEY and CDR2 is SMNVEV in the germline V gene (reference sequence). The CDR3 length is 16 residues. As DNA, the CDR3 is TGTGCCAGCAGGCCGGGTAGCGGGAGAGAATACAATGAGCAGTTCTTC. This translates into CASRPGSGREYNEQFF.

The rearrangement uses TRBV5-1 and TRBJ2-5; 11 bases agree with TRBD2. The CDR3 consists of 16 residues. Germline V gene lookup returns CDR1 SGHRS and CDR2 YFSETQ. J was trimmed by 1 base and V by 1 base; bases with no gene match: 3. CDR3 sequence (DNA): TGCGCCAGCAGCTTGAGTCTAGCGGGAGGCCAAGAGACCCAGTACTTC. As protein: CASSLSLAGGQETQYF.

The chain has TRBV12-5 and TRBJ2-1; 7 positions agree with TRBD1. Germline V gene data show CDR1 as LGHNT and CDR2 as FRNRAP. There are 16 residues in the CDR3. With 6 bases clipped from V and 2 bases from J, the junction kept 10 bases outside the gene matches. The CDR3: CASGPRSGTAYNEQFF. The CDR3 DNA reads as TGTGCTAGTGGCCCGCGGTCTGGGACAGCCTACAATGAGCAGTTCTTC.

In DNA form, the CDR3 reads TGTGCCAGCAGCGTGGCTAGCGGGAGGGCTTCGGGGGAGACCCAGTACTTC. Translated, it gives CASSVASGRASGETQYF. The rearrangement uses TRBV9 and TRBJ2-5; TRBD2 matches at 12 bases. The CDR3 runs to 17 residues. Germline V CDR1 and CDR2: SGDLS, YYNGEE. Trimming took 2 bases from V and 5 from J; bases not matched to a gene: 10.

The chain links TRBV7-2 to TRBJ2-1, with TRBD2 matching 7 bases. Germline lookup yields CDR1 SGHTA and CDR2 FQGNSA. The V segment lost 4 bases and the J segment 7 bases; nucleotides outside the gene matches: 7. The CDR3 length is 14 residues. CDR3 amino acids: CASSWPLGGNEQFF. As DNA, the CDR3 is TGTGCCAGCAGCTGGCCCCTCGGGGGGAATGAGCAGTTCTTC.

Only a few counts were recorded for this clone. The chain uses TRBV28 and TRBJ2-7; no firm D call. V was trimmed by 5 bases and J by 2 bases, leaving 4 bases between them. CDR3 length: 11 residues. The germline V gene has CDR1 MDHEN and CDR2 SYDVKM. CDR3 nucleotides: TGTGCCAGCAGTCGGCCCTACGAGCAGTACTTC. This encodes CASSRPYEQYF. The variable domain in full, with the rest retrieved from reference TRBV28 and TRBJ2-7, is DVKVTQSSRYLVKRTGEKVFLECVQDMDHENMFWYRQDPGLGLRLIYFSYDVKMKEKGDIPEGYSVSREKKERFSLILESASTNQTSMYLCASSRPYEQYFGPGTRLTVT.

The chain links TRBV7-2 to TRBJ1-6; no firm D call. CDR3 length equals 15 residues. CDR1 and CDR2 (germline): SGHTA, FQGNSA. V was shortened by 0 bases and J by 8 bases, with 11 bases between the two germline ends. CDR3 DNA sequence: TGTGCCAGCAGCTTAGCAGGACCAGGAGATTCACCCCTCCACTTT. Translation gives CASSLAGPGDSPLHF.

CDR3 sequence (DNA): TGTGCCAGCAAGGTAGCGGGAGACTACGAGCAGTACTTC. This translates into CASKVAGDYEQYF. The chain is built from TRBV27 and TRBJ2-7; 9 positions agree with TRBD2. This CDR3 region has 13 residues. Trimming took 7 bases from V and 3 from J; bases not matched to a gene: 4. In germline, CDR1 is MNHEY, CDR2 SMNVEV (reference sequence).